This TCR beta chain was identified in a study of blood T cell repertoires in COVID-19. Study information: The United States, Italy and Spain were the sources of the acute and convalescent COVID-19 samples. The cDNA or gDNA used as material had been derived from T cells, B-cell-depleted T cells, or PBMCs.

This CDR3 contains 17 residues. Trimming took off 4 bases at V and 0 bases at J, with 18 bases between the two ends. Per the original methods: How many nucleated cells were present was estimated from reference gene primer amplification. Sequencing was performed with immunoSEQ multiplex PCR; in TCRdb, only in-frame clones are kept and a portion is missing. V, J and clone size were drawn from that table, and D and trimming were deduced from the DNA. The data hold 100,000 or so clones, with around 90% observed a single time. Sequencing was done on a sample of peripheral blood. The V and J genes are TRBV23-1 and TRBJ1-1; D gene unclear. TRBV23-1 is reported as an ORF; its role is uncertain. The receptor was isolated from a woman between 45 and 65 years old in a cohort sampled during active COVID-19. The CDR3 region has the DNA TGCGCCAGCAGTCCTTCCACTCGAATGGGAGTGAACACTGAAGCTTTCTTT. Translated, it gives CASSPSTRMGVNTEAFF.